This T cell receptor (beta chain) was identified in a study of blood T cells in healthy people across ages. A second PCR, run for about 7 to 11 cycles, used a sample-barcoded 5' primer plus a J-beta primer mix. Using its own MiXCR run on the 5' RACE reads, TCRdb lists one record per CDR3 protein. This sample has roughly 830,000 distinct CDR3 sequences, with about 62% found just once. Healthy Caucasian individuals from Russia aged roughly 6 to 90 were enrolled as donors. This clonotype turned up a few times. With 5 bases clipped from V and 12 bases from J, the junction kept 16 bases outside the gene matches. This CDR3 spans 15 amino acids. Germline lookup yields CDR1 SGHTA and CDR2 FQGTGA.

This receptor was obtained from a man aged 25 to 40 in good health. This chain links TRBV7-3 with TRBJ2-3; 8 nucleotides align to TRBD2. Sequencing was performed on blood. CDR3 coding DNA: TGTGCCAGCAGCCCCCAAGGGATGCGGGGGGCTTCTCAGTATTTT. As protein: CASSPQGMRGASQYF.